The rows below give T cell receptor beta chains drawn from one sample of a study of blood T cell repertoires in COVID-19. Generated by immunoSEQ multiplex PCR, the TCRdb table keeps only in-frame clones and is missing some. The sample holds about 200,000 clones; approximately 85% are singletons and the top ten take about 5%. The sequencing input was peripheral blood. The receptors were sampled from a woman over 75 with acute or convalescent COVID-19. The conserved cysteine and the conserved F or W are not part of the CDR3 here. A D gene is named only where the DNA matches it firmly.

CDR3aa | j_gene | len | d_gene | v_gene
ASSYSQGGADQPQH | TRBJ1-5 | 14 | NA | TRBV6-2/TRBV6-3
ASSKGGTNEKLF | TRBJ1-4 | 12 | NA | TRBV27
ASSLVTTGVY | TRBJ2-7 | 10 | NA | TRBV7-2
ASSLTVHLGNTIY | TRBJ1-3 | 13 | NA | TRBV2
AGRQGSGGYT | TRBJ1-2 | 10 | TRBD1 | TRBV2
ASSLDPGQGDTGELF | TRBJ2-2 | 15 | TRBD1 | TRBV7-9
ATSREIGGQGASDTQY | TRBJ2-3 | 16 | TRBD1 | TRBV15
ASSPVSGLYNEQF | TRBJ2-1 | 13 | NA | TRBV18
ASSPGSGELGEQY | TRBJ2-7 | 13 | NA | TRBV18
ASSLAGDRYEQY | TRBJ2-7 | 12 | TRBD2 | TRBV5-1
ASSPLFMKGVDEQY | TRBJ2-7 | 14 | NA | TRBV18
ASNLPQGAQPQH | TRBJ1-5 | 12 | TRBD1 | TRBV28
ASKFSGTDTQY | TRBJ2-3 | 11 | TRBD2 | TRBV18
AWTLGHFGAQY | TRBJ2-5 | 11 | NA | TRBV30
ASSELKGAGEQY | TRBJ2-7 | 12 | NA | TRBV25-1
ASSLVGHQETQY | TRBJ2-5 | 12 | NA | TRBV5-1
ASISEFNYGYT | TRBJ1-2 | 11 | NA | TRBV28
ASSQDVRGGSGNTIY | TRBJ1-3 | 15 | NA | TRBV4-3
ASSPLLTGEAGYT | TRBJ1-2 | 13 | TRBD1 | TRBV3-1/TRBV3-2
ASSFTPGHLQPQH | TRBJ1-5 | 13 | NA | TRBV7-8
SVLGTRNNEKLF | TRBJ1-4 | 12 | NA | TRBV29-1
ASSYEPSRTGELF | TRBJ2-2 | 13 | NA | TRBV5-1
ASSSRGGYT | TRBJ1-2 | 9 | NA | TRBV12-3/TRBV12-4
ASSQGVGAYYGYT | TRBJ1-2 | 13 | NA | TRBV3-1/TRBV3-2
ASSPGQGHNTEAF | TRBJ1-1 | 13 | TRBD1 | TRBV4-3
SVEEGGHEDYGYT | TRBJ1-2 | 13 | NA | TRBV29-1
ATEAYRDGNTIY | TRBJ1-3 | 12 | NA | TRBV10-3
ASSPYGGEKLF | TRBJ1-4 | 11 | NA | TRBV18
ASSQVDRASYEQY | TRBJ2-7 | 13 | TRBD1 | TRBV14
ATSRADRGEQY | TRBJ2-7 | 11 | TRBD1 | TRBV15
ASSLGLAGGPYEQY | TRBJ2-7 | 14 | TRBD2 | TRBV5-4
ASRTQGIAGELF | TRBJ2-2 | 12 | NA | TRBV6-5
ASSLNLAGAGELF | TRBJ2-2 | 13 | TRBD2 | TRBV5-4
ASSLAEAYEQY | TRBJ2-7 | 11 | NA | TRBV7-2
ASSKTLGTDTQY | TRBJ2-3 | 12 | NA | TRBV18
AWADRSLRYEQY | TRBJ2-7 | 12 | NA | TRBV30
ASSPSHTTYEQY | TRBJ2-7 | 12 | NA | TRBV18
ASSLQGGGYT | TRBJ1-2 | 10 | NA | TRBV7-8
ASRSPGTLYNEQF | TRBJ2-1 | 13 | NA | TRBV5-5
ASSPGRAGAVKSSYEQY | TRBJ2-7 | 17 | TRBD2 | TRBV5-7
ATSTPNILEQF | TRBJ2-1 | 11 | NA | TRBV15
ASSLQNAYEQY | TRBJ2-7 | 11 | NA | TRBV5-4